These 5 T cell receptor beta chains were all obtained from the same sample, sequenced in a study of cytomegalovirus exposure and HLA in healthy donors. PCR employed 60 Vbeta and 13 Jbeta primers. Sequencing was performed with immunoSEQ multiplex PCR; in TCRdb, only in-frame clones are kept and a portion is missing. The top ten clones hold about 10% of a sample with under 200,000 clones, approximately 80% of them seen once. Sequenced input: PBMCs. The receptors originated from a man between 50 and 59 years old in good health and CMV-seropositive.

For the CDR3, the DNA is TGCGCCAGCAGCTTGACTAGCGGGAGGGCCCTCTTTGAGCAGTTCTTC. It codes for CASSLTSGRALFEQFF. The rearrangement joins TRBV5-1 to TRBJ2-1, with 13 bases lining up with TRBD2. The CDR3 has 16 amino acids. Germline CDR1 is SGHRS and CDR2 is YFSETQ. J gave up 9 bases and V 1 base, and 7 bases lay outside the gene matches.

The chain has TRBV5-1 and TRBJ1-3; tentatively, D is TRBD1 (6 bases). The CDR3 totals 16 residues. Germline V CDR1 and CDR2: SGHRS, YFSETQ. The V end lost 4 bases, the J end lost 1 base, and 15 bases lay between the germline ends. CDR3 residues: CASSPSPGASGNTIYF. The CDR3 DNA reads as TGCGCCAGCAGCCCATCTCCAGGGGCGTCTGGAAACACCATATATTTT.

CDR3 loop: CASSQRVETQYF. The CDR3 bases are TGTGCCAGCAGCCAACGGGTTGAGACCCAGTACTTC. This chain connects TRBV14 to TRBJ2-5; no firm D call. Germline CDR1 SGHDN, CDR2 FVKESK. The CDR3 runs 12 residues. The V gene lost 2 bases and the J gene lost 5 bases, with 6 bases spanning the gap.

CDR3 protein: CASSQERLAYEQYF. CDR3 sequence (DNA): TGCGCCAGCAGCCAAGAGCGACTAGCTTACGAGCAGTACTTC. V usage is TRBV4-3 and J usage is TRBJ2-5, with 7 bases identical to TRBD2. The better agreement between TRBJ2-7 and the DNA end casts doubt on the J call. CDR1 is LGHNA, CDR2 YSLEER, per germline. This CDR3 is built from 14 residues.

The V and J genes are TRBV7-6 and TRBJ2-2; D gene uncertain. Germline-derived CDR1 and CDR2 are SGHVS and FNYEAQ. The V gene lost 3 bases and the J gene lost 4 bases, with 9 bases spanning the gap. The CDR3 extends over 14 amino acids. CDR3: CASSFKVSTGELFF. Written as DNA, the CDR3 is TGTGCCAGCAGCTTTAAAGTTAGCACCGGGGAGCTGTTTTTT.